The rows below give T cell receptor beta chains drawn from one sample of a study of T cells in Graves' hyperthyroidism and ophthalmopathy. TCRdb redid the calling of the multiplex PCR reads with MiXCR, one entry per CDR3 protein. The sample includes 300,000 to 400,000 distinct CDR3 sequences, roughly 14% of them seen just once. Sequencing was performed on blood. The receptors originated from a woman aged 25-40 years with Graves' hyperthyroidism. Both conserved end residues are part of each CDR3. Each record gives: D gene, clone size, J gene, V gene, CDR3 protein, CDR3 DNA. A D gene is named only where the DNA matches it firmly. The size entry is marked missing in some rows and otherwise reads once, few, many or a size class.

D: NA; size: many; J: TRBJ2-1; V: TRBV20-1; CDR3: CSARDPRGGNEQFF; DNA: TGCAGTGCTAGAGATCCTAGGGGGGGCAATGAGCAGTTCTTC
D: TRBD1; size: many; J: TRBJ1-2; V: TRBV20-1; CDR3: CSAPLLDREYGYTF; DNA: TGCAGTGCTCCCTTATTGGACAGGGAGTATGGCTACACCTTC
D: NA; size: few; J: TRBJ2-1; V: TRBV9; CDR3: CASSVDTSDEQFF; DNA: TGTGCCAGCAGCGTAGATACCTCCGATGAGCAGTTCTTC
D: NA; size: many; J: TRBJ1-3; V: TRBV7-8; CDR3: CASSLAVSGNTIYF; DNA: TGTGCCAGCAGCTTAGCCGTCTCTGGAAACACCATATATTTT
D: NA; size: many; J: TRBJ1-4; V: TRBV5-8; CDR3: CASSFWRGDEKLFF; DNA: TGTGCCAGCAGCTTTTGGAGGGGTGATGAAAAACTGTTTTTT
D: NA; size: many; J: TRBJ2-7; V: TRBV11-1; CDR3: CASSPTTGYTYEQYF; DNA: TGTGCCAGCAGCCCCACGACAGGTTACACCTACGAGCAGTACTTC
D: NA; size: few; J: TRBJ2-5; V: TRBV28; CDR3: CASSLIPAKETQYF; DNA: TGTGCCAGCAGTTTAATCCCGGCAAAAGAGACCCAGTACTTC
D: TRBD2; size: NA; J: TRBJ2-1; V: TRBV7-9; CDR3: CASSPLDRVRASGSREQFF; DNA: TGTGCCAGCAGCCCCCTGGACAGGGTGCGGGCTAGCGGGAGCCGTGAGCAGTTCTTC
D: NA; size: many; J: TRBJ2-7; V: TRBV9; CDR3: CASSVNPNYEQYF; DNA: TGTGCCAGCAGCGTAAATCCGAACTACGAGCAGTACTTC
D: NA; size: NA; J: TRBJ2-2; V: TRBV10-2; CDR3: CASRATDRSTGELFF; DNA: TGCGCCAGCAGAGCGACAGACAGGAGCACCGGGGAGCTGTTTTTT
D: NA; size: many; J: TRBJ2-5; V: TRBV20-1; CDR3: CSASLSWWQETQYF; DNA: TGCAGTGCAAGTCTTTCGTGGTGGCAAGAGACCCAGTACTTC
D: TRBD1; size: few; J: TRBJ1-2; V: TRBV5-8; CDR3: CASSLSIAGGYGYTF; DNA: TGTGCCAGCAGCTTGAGTATAGCAGGGGGCTATGGCTACACCTTC
D: NA; size: NA; J: TRBJ2-1; V: TRBV12-3/TRBV12-4; CDR3: CASSKFKKEQFF; DNA: TGTGCCAGCAGTAAATTTAAGAAGGAGCAGTTCTTC
D: TRBD1; size: many; J: TRBJ2-7; V: TRBV2; CDR3: CASKPDRGGYEQYF; DNA: TGTGCCAGCAAACCGGACAGGGGAGGTTACGAGCAGTACTTC
D: TRBD2; size: many; J: TRBJ2-3; V: TRBV6-2/TRBV6-3; CDR3: CASSVAGGPTDTQYF; DNA: TGTGCCAGCAGCGTAGCGGGAGGGCCCACAGATACGCAGTATTTT
D: NA; size: many; J: TRBJ2-5; V: TRBV2; CDR3: CASSEVGGKETQYF; DNA: TGTGCCAGCAGTGAAGTTGGCGGGAAAGAGACCCAGTACTTC
D: NA; size: NA; J: TRBJ2-2; V: TRBV28; CDR3: CASRLHTGELFF; DNA: TGTGCCAGCCGCCTACACACCGGGGAGCTGTTTTTT
D: TRBD2; size: NA; J: TRBJ2-7; V: TRBV11-2; CDR3: CASSLRRLAGYEQYF; DNA: TGTGCCAGCAGCTTAAGGCGACTAGCGGGTTACGAGCAGTACTTC
D: TRBD2; size: many; J: TRBJ2-7; V: TRBV29-1; CDR3: CSVRTSRSYEQYF; DNA: TGCAGCGTTCGGACTAGCCGTTCCTACGAGCAGTACTTC